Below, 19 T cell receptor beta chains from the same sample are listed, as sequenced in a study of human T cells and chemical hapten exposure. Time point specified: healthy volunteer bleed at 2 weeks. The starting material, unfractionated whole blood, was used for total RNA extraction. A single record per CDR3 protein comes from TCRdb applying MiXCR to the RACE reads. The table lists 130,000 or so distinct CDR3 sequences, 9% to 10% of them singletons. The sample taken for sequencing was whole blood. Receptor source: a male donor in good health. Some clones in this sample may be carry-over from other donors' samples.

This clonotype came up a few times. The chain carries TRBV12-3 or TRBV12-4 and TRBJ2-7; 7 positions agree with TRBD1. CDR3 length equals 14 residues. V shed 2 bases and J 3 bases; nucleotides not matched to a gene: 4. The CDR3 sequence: CASSLQAGGYEQYF. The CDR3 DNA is TGTGCCAGCAGTTTACAGGCAGGGGGCTACGAGCAGTACTTC.

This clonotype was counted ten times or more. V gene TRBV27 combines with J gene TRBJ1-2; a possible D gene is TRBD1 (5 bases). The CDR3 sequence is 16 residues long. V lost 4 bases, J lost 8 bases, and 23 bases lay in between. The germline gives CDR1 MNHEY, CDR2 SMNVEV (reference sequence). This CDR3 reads CASSSIYRDGATGYTF. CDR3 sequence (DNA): TGTGCCAGCAGTTCAATATATCGCGATGGGGCTACCGGCTACACCTTC.

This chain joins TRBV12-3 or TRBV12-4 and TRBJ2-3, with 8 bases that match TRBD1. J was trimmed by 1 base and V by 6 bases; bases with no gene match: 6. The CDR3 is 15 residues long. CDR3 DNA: TGTGCCAGCAGCCCCCAGGGACAGGGCACAGATACGCAGTATTTT. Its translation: CASSPQGQGTDTQYF.

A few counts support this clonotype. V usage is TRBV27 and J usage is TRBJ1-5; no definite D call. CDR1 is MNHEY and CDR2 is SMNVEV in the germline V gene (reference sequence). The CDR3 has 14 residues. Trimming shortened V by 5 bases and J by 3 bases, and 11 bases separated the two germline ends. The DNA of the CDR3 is TGTGCCAGCAGTCACTCAGGATCCAATCAGCCCCAGCATTTT. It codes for CASSHSGSNQPQHF.

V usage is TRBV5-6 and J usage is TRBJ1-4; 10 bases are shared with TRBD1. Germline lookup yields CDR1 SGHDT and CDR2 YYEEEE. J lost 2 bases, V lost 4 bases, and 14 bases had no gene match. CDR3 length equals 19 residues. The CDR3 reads CASSRLGRTGGSTNEKLFF. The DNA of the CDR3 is TGTGCCAGCAGCAGACTTGGGAGGACAGGGGGAAGCACTAATGAAAAACTGTTTTTT.

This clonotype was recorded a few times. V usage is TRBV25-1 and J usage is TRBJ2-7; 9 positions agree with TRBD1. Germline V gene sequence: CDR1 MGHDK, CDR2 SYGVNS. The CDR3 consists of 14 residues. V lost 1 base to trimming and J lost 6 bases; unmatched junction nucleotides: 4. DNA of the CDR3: TGTGCCAGCAGTGAATGGGGACAGGGATCCGAGCAGTACTTC. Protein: CASSEWGQGSEQYF.

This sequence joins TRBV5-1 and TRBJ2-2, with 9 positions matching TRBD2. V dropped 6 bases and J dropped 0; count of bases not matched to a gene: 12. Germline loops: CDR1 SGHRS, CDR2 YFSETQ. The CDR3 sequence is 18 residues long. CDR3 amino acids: CASKELSGRMANTGELFF. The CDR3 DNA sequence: TGCGCCAGCAAGGAACTCAGCGGGAGGATGGCGAACACCGGGGAGCTGTTTTTT. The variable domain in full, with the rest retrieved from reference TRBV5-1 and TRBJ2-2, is KAGVTQTPRYLIKTRGQQVTLSCSPISGHRSVSWYQQTPGQGLQFLFEYFSETQRNKGNFPGRFSGRQFSNSRSEMNVSTLELGDSALYLCASKELSGRMANTGELFFGEGSRLTVL.

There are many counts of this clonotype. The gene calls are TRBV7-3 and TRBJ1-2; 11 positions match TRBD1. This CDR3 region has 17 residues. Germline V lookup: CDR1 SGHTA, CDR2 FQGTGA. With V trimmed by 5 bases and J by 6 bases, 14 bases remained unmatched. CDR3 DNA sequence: TGTGCCAGCAGCCGATACCCACCGGGACAGGGGGACCATGGCTACACCTTC. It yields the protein CASSRYPPGQGDHGYTF.

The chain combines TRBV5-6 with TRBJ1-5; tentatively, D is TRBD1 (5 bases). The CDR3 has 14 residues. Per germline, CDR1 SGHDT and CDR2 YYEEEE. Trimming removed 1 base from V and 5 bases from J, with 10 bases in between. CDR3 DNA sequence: TGTGCCAGCAGCTTGAATGGCAGGGATCAGCCCCAGCATTTT. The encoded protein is CASSLNGRDQPQHF.

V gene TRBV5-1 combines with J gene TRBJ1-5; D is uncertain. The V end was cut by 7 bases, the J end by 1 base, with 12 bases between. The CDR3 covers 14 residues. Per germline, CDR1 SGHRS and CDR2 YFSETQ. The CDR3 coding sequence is TGCGCCAGCTACGACGGAAGAAGCAATCAGCCCCAGCATTTT. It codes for CASYDGRSNQPQHF.

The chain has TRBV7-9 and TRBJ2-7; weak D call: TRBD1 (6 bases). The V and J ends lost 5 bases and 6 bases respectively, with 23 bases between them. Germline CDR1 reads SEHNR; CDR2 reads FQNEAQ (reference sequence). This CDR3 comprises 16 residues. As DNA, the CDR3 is TGTGCCAGCAGCCACCAGGGTCGGACAGTAGAAAGCGAGCAGTACTTC. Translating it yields CASSHQGRTVESEQYF.

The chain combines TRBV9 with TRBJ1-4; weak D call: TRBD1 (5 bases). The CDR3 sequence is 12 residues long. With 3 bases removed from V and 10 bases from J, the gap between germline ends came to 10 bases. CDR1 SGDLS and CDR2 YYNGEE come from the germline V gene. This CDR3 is CASSAGEGKLFF. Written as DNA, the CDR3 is TGTGCCAGCAGCGCGGGGGAAGGAAAACTGTTTTTT.

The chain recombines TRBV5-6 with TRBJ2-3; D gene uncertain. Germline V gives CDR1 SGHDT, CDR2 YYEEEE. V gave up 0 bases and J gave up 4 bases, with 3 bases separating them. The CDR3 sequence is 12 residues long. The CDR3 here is CASSLVSDTQYF. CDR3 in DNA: TGTGCCAGCAGCTTGGTCTCAGATACGCAGTATTTT.

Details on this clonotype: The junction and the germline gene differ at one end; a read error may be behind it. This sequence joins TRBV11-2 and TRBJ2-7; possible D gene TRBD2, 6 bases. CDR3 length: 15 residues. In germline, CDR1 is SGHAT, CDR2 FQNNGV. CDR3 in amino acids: CASSFTGGTTYEKYF. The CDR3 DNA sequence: TGTGCCAGCAGCTTCACTGGCGGGACCACCTACGAGAAGTACTTC. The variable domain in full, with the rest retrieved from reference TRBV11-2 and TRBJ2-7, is EAGVAQSPRYKIIEKRQSVAFWCNPISGHATLYWYQQILGQGPKLLIQFQNNGVVDDSQLPKDRFSAERLKGVDSTLKIQPAKLEDSAVYLCASSFTGGTTYEKYFGPGTRLTVT.

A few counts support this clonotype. CDR3 amino acids: CASSFGGINEQFF. The CDR3 nucleotides read TGTGCCAGCAGCTTTGGGGGGATCAATGAGCAGTTCTTC. The V call is TRBV11-2, the J call TRBJ2-1; D possibly corresponds to TRBD2 (6 bases). CDR3 length equals 13 residues. V was clipped by 3 bases and J by 6 bases, with 9 bases between them. Germline V CDR1 and CDR2: SGHAT, FQNNGV.

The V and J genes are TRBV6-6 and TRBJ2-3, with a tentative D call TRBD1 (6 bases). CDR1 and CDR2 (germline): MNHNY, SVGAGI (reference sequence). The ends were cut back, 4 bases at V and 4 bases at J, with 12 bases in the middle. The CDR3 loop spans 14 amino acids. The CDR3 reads CASSLSSGADTQYF. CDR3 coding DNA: TGTGCCAGCAGTTTGTCGTCAGGGGCAGATACGCAGTATTTT.

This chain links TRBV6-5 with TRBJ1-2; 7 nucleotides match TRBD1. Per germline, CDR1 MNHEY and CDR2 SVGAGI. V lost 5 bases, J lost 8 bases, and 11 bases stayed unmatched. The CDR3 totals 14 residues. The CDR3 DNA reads TGTGCCAGCAGTGAAAGGACAGGATATAGAGGCTACACCTTC. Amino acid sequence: CASSERTGYRGYTF.

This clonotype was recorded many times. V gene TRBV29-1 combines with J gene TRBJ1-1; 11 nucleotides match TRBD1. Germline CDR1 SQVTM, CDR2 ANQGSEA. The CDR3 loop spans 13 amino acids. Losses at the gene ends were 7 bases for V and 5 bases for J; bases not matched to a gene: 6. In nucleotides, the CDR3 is TGCAGCGCCTGGACAGGGGGCATTACTGAAGCTTTCTTT. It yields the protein CSAWTGGITEAFF.

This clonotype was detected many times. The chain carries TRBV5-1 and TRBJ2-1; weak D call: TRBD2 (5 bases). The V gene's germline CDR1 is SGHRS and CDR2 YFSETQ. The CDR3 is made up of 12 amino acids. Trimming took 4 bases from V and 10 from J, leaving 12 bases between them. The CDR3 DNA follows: TGCGCCAGCAGCCGAACTAGGAGCGAGCAGTTCTTC. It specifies CASSRTRSEQFF. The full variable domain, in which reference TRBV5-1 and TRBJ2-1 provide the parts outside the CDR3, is KAGVTQTPRYLIKTRGQQVTLSCSPISGHRSVSWYQQTPGQGLQFLFEYFSETQRNKGNFPGRFSGRQFSNSRSEMNVSTLELGDSALYLCASSRTRSEQFFGPGTRLTVL.